Each of the 25 T cell receptor beta chains below was sequenced from the same sample in a study of tumor-infiltrating lymphocytes in primary liver carcinoma. Unsorted whole blood supplied the RNA, and germline DNA was extracted too. With 500 to 650 ng total RNA as template and a constant-region primer, TCR beta cDNA was made. Three-round nested multiplex PCR performed with slightly modified ARM-PCR produced the TCR beta libraries. Investigators reported that the first two PCR rounds, at 10 to 11 cycles each, used TRBV1-TRBV30 forward primers with a C-beta reverse primer. TCRdb re-analysed the multiplex PCR reads in MiXCR, keeping a single row per CDR3 protein. The sample lists approximately 340,000 distinct CDR3 sequences, 65% occurring once. Source material: peripheral blood. The receptors stem from a man aged 35 to 55 with primary liver carcinoma and hepatitis B virus infection.

The chain uses TRBV21-1 and TRBJ2-5; the tabulated D call, TRBD2, remains unverified against the DNA. TRBV21-1 is shown as a pseudogene. This CDR3 contains 20 residues. The CDR3 bases are TGTGCCAGAAGCAAAAGGGATGGGTCTAGCGGGAGCTGGTGGCAAGAGACCCAGTACTTC. It is translated as CARSKRDGSSGSWWQETQYF.

A word on this clonotype: A much larger clone differs by one base, so this may be a read error. The rearrangement joins TRBV6-1 to TRBJ2-1; 8 bases align to TRBD2. Germline values: CDR1 MNHNS, CDR2 SASEGT. There are 15 residues in the CDR3. In nucleotides, the CDR3 is TGTGCCAACAGTGAGGGGGGACTAGTGTACAATGAGCAGTTCTTC. Its protein product is CANSEGGLVYNEQFF.

This clonotype has ten or more counts. CDR3 sequence: CASSQSGDRAYQETQYF. The CDR3 DNA sequence: TGCGCCAGCAGCCAATCAGGGGACAGGGCGTACCAAGAGACCCAGTACTTC. The chain carries TRBV4-3 and TRBJ2-5; 9 positions match TRBD1. There are 17 residues in the CDR3. Germline lookup yields CDR1 LGHNA and CDR2 YSLEER. V trimming: 2 bases; J trimming: 0 bases; junction bases outside the gene matches: 7.

Remarks on this clonotype: This sequence may be a read error, since a much larger clone differs from it by one base. The rearrangement joins TRBV5-1 to TRBJ2-3; D is uncertain. Germline values: CDR1 SGHRS, CDR2 YFSETQ. The CDR3 has 15 residues. V was trimmed by 0 bases and J by 1 base, leaving 9 bases between them. The CDR3 region has the DNA TGCGCCAGCAGCTTGGTCGAGAGAGGCACAGATACGCAGTATTTT. It codes for CASSLVERGTDTQYF. The variable domain in full, completed from reference TRBV5-1 and TRBJ2-3, reads KAGVTQTPRYLIKTRGQQVTLSCSPISGHRSVSWYQQTPGQGLQFLFEYFSETQRNKGNFPGRFSGRQFSNSRSEMNVSTLELGDSALYLCASSLVERGTDTQYFGPGTRLTVL.

In its sample, this clonotype was seen many times. The rearrangement uses TRBV6-6 and TRBJ1-2, with D uncertain. Trimming took off 2 bases at V and 0 bases at J, with 13 bases between the two ends. Germline-derived CDR1 and CDR2 are MNHNY and SVGAGI (reference sequence). The CDR3 is 16 residues long. The CDR3 DNA reads TGTGCCAGCAGTTACGGCGGTCAAAGACCTAACTATGGCTACACCTTC. Amino acids: CASSYGGQRPNYGYTF.

This clonotype has ten or more counts. This chain joins TRBV6-5 and TRBJ2-4; 8 bases are shared with TRBD1. The V gene's germline CDR1 is MNHEY and CDR2 SVGAGI. This CDR3 contains 15 residues. With V trimmed by 6 bases and J by 3 bases, 7 bases remained unmatched. The CDR3 loop reads CASRTGQGGKNIQYF. The CDR3 DNA is TGTGCCAGCAGAACTGGACAGGGCGGCAAAAACATTCAGTACTTC.

The chain carries TRBV10-3 and TRBJ2-1; D is undetermined. The V end lost 2 bases, the J end lost 2 bases, and 13 bases lay between the germline ends. This CDR3 is 16 amino acids long. The V gene's germline CDR1 is ENHRY and CDR2 SYGVKD. The CDR3 nucleotides are TGTGCCATCAGTGAGATGCCTGCCAGTCCCTACAATGAGCAGTTCTTC. Translated, it gives CAISEMPASPYNEQFF.

This sequence joins TRBV7-9 and TRBJ1-2; D is possibly TRBD1 (5 bases). The length of the CDR3 is 13 residues. Germline lookup yields CDR1 SEHNR and CDR2 FQNEAQ (reference sequence). Trimming pared 1 base from V and 8 bases from J, leaving 11 bases between. CDR3 amino acids: CASSLGQGEGYTF. CDR3 bases: TGTGCCAGCAGCTTAGGGCAGGGTGAAGGCTACACCTTC.

The sample holds one count of this clonotype. The rearrangement uses TRBV11-2 and TRBJ1-1; D unresolved. Germline CDR1 SGHAT, CDR2 FQNNGV. The V gene lost 5 bases and the J gene lost 9 bases, with 19 bases spanning the gap. The CDR3 totals 14 residues. CDR3 amino acids: CASSVAQLVTQAFF. The CDR3 bases are TGTGCCAGCAGCGTAGCACAGCTAGTAACTCAAGCTTTCTTT. Full variable domain (missing parts from reference TRBV11-2 and TRBJ1-1): EAGVAQSPRYKIIEKRQSVAFWCNPISGHATLYWYQQILGQGPKLLIQFQNNGVVDDSQLPKDRFSAERLKGVDSTLKIQPAKLEDSAVYLCASSVAQLVTQAFFGQGTRLTVV.

As regards this clonotype: This sequence may be a read error, since a much larger clone differs from it by one base. The CDR3 nucleotides are TGCGCCAGCAGCCAAGTAACTAGCGGGAATGAATCCTACAATGAGCAGTTCTTC. It is translated as CASSQVTSGNESYNEQFF. This sequence joins TRBV4-1 and TRBJ2-1, with 10 bases that match TRBD2. The germline V gene encodes CDR1 MGHRA and CDR2 YSYEKL. Losses at the gene ends were 1 base for V and 1 base for J; bases not matched to a gene: 7. This CDR3 contains 18 residues.

Notes on this clonotype: With a much larger clone just one base away, this may be a read error. The J gene is TRBJ2-1, the V gene TRBV24-1, with D maybe TRBD2 (5 bases). The CDR3 covers 13 residues. CDR1 and CDR2 from the germline V gene are KGHDR and SFDVKD. Trimming removed 7 bases from V and 5 bases from J, with 11 bases in between. The CDR3 loop reads CATSVTTNNEQFF. In DNA, the CDR3 is TGTGCCACCAGCGTGACTACAAACAATGAGCAGTTCTTC.

The V and J genes are TRBV28 and TRBJ2-5; 8 bases agree with TRBD2. V trimming: 1 base; J trimming: 7 bases; junction bases outside the gene matches: 8. The CDR3 runs to 15 residues. In germline, CDR1 is MDHEN, CDR2 SYDVKM. CDR3 coding DNA: TGTGCCAGCAGTTTATCCCGGGAGGGCCGGGGGACCCAGTACTTC. Protein product: CASSLSREGRGTQYF.

This clonotype was observed at least ten times. The rearrangement links TRBV11-2 to TRBJ2-2; D may match TRBD1 or TRBD2 (6 bases each). Germline CDR1 is SGHAT and CDR2 is FQNNGV. V lost 5 bases to trimming and J lost 3 bases, with 19 bases between them. The CDR3 consists of 17 residues. In nucleotides, the CDR3 is TGTGCCAGCAGCCCCCCCGGAGGGGGTTTGTACACCGGGGAGCTGTTTTTT. Protein sequence: CASSPPGGGLYTGELFF.

Remarks on this clonotype: Sequence at one end of the junction differs from germline and may be a read error. This chain joins TRBV11-3 and TRBJ2-7, with D perhaps matching TRBD2 (6 bases). This CDR3 has 13 amino acids. Germline CDR1 reads SGHNT; CDR2 reads YENEEA. The CDR3 region has the DNA TGTACCAGCAACTTAGTGGGAGGCGGCGAGCAGTACTTC. Residues: CTSNLVGGGEQYF.

Turning to this clonotype: This may be a read error, as it is one base from a much larger clone. This rearrangement joins TRBV6-5 to TRBJ2-7; D perhaps matches TRBD1 (6 bases). This CDR3 comprises 13 residues. The germline V gene encodes CDR1 MNHEY and CDR2 SVGAGI. The CDR3 DNA sequence: TGTGCCAGCAGCCTGACAGGCTACGACGAGCGGTACTTC. This gives the protein CASSLTGYDERYF.

This clonotype showed up many times. This chain uses TRBV12-3 or TRBV12-4 with TRBJ1-3; possible D gene TRBD1, 6 bases. The CDR3 length is 15 residues. V was cut by 4 bases and J by 0 bases, with 10 bases left in between. For the CDR3, the DNA is TGTGCCAGCAGTTCCGGGGGCTTCTCTGGAAACACCATATATTTT. It codes for CASSSGGFSGNTIYF.

This clonotype was recorded at least ten times. The chain joins TRBV4-2 to TRBJ1-3, with 8 positions matching TRBD1. Trimming at V came to 4 bases and at J to 0 bases, leaving 2 bases not matched to a gene. The CDR3 consists of 15 residues. Per the germline V gene, CDR1 is LGHNA and CDR2 is YNFKEQ. The CDR3 region is CASSLGTGSGNTIYF. The CDR3 DNA sequence: TGTGCCAGCAGCCTGGGGACAGGCTCTGGAAACACCATATATTTT.

On this clonotype itself: Mismatch with germline at one junction end may stem from a read error. This rearrangement joins TRBV11-2 to TRBJ2-5; 13 bases fit TRBD2. The CDR3 has 17 amino acids. The germline gives CDR1 SGHAT, CDR2 FQNNGV. The CDR3 region is CAGSYLLAGGPKETQYF. The CDR3 DNA reads as TGTGCCGGCAGCTACTTACTAGCGGGAGGGCCTAAGGAGACCCAGTACTTC.

About this clonotype: A much bigger clone sits one base away, suggesting this may be a read error. This chain connects TRBV29-1 to TRBJ1-2; 8 positions agree with TRBD1. V lost 7 bases to trimming and J lost 6 bases; unmatched junction nucleotides: 7. CDR3 length: 12 amino acids. Per germline, CDR1 SQVTM and CDR2 ANQGSEA. The CDR3 bases are TGCAGCGCAGTGACAGGGGACCATGGCTACACCTTC. Amino acid sequence: CSAVTGDHGYTF.

About this clonotype: No conserved phenylalanine or tryptophan ends this CDR3, so it is likely a read error. The chain combines TRBV12-3 or TRBV12-4 with TRBJ2-1; TRBD2 might be the D (6 bases). V lost 7 bases, J lost 4 bases, and 17 bases lay in between. CDR3 size: 15 residues. Written as DNA, the CDR3 is TGTGCCAGCACTATCGAAGTAGCGGATTACAATGAGCAGTTCATC. It is translated as CASTIEVADYNEQFI.

The V and J genes are TRBV11-2 and TRBJ2-7; possible D gene TRBD2, 6 bases. CDR1 SGHAT and CDR2 FQNNGV come from the germline V gene. This CDR3 has 15 amino acids. V lost 6 bases to trimming and J lost 5 bases, with 20 bases between them. This CDR3 is CASRTPERGFDEQYF. Written as DNA, the CDR3 is TGTGCCAGCAGGACACCGGAACGGGGGTTCGACGAGCAGTACTTC.

In regard to this clonotype: One end of the junction does not line up with germline, which may come from a read error. The V call is TRBV6-1, the J call TRBJ2-1; 7 bases align to TRBD1. From germline, CDR1 is MNHNS and CDR2 SASEGT. The CDR3 totals 14 residues. As DNA, the CDR3 is TGTTCCAGCAGTGAAAGGGGGCAGGAGGACGAGCAGTTCTTC. Its protein product is CSSSERGQEDEQFF.

For this clonotype: The junction departs from germline at one end; a sequencing error may be responsible. The CDR3 spells CASSLDRTATNEKLVF. DNA for the CDR3: TGTGCCAGCAGTTTGGACAGAACCGCAACTAATGAAAAACTGGTTTTT. The J gene is TRBJ1-4, the V gene TRBV28; TRBD1 is a possible D gene (6 bases). The CDR3 is made up of 16 amino acids. CDR1 MDHEN and CDR2 SYDVKM come from the germline V gene.

Details on this clonotype: One junction end disagrees with the germline gene, perhaps due to a read error. The V gene is TRBV10-1, the J gene TRBJ2-5; D ambiguous. The CDR3 spans 14 residues. Germline V CDR1 and CDR2: WNHNN, SYGVQD (reference sequence). CDR3 nucleotides: TGCGGCAGCAGTTTTGGACGGACGGGAGAGACCCAGTACTTC. It is translated as CGSSFGRTGETQYF.

Comments on this clonotype: The missing conserved phenylalanine or tryptophan at the end of this CDR3 makes a read error likely. V gene TRBV10-3 combines with J gene TRBJ2-7, with 8 bases identical to TRBD1. J gave up 4 bases and V 8 bases, and 7 bases lay outside the gene matches. This CDR3 has 13 amino acids. Germline V gives CDR1 ENHRY, CDR2 SYGVKD. CDR3 nucleotide sequence: TGTGCCATCGCCGGACAGGGTCGGTACGAGCAGTACTCC. Its protein product is CAIAGQGRYEQYS.